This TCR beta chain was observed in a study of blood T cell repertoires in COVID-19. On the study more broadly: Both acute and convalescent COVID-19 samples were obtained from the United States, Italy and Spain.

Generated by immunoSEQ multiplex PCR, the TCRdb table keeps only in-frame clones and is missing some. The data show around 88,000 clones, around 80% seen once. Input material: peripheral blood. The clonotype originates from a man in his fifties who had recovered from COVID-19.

The CDR3 DNA sequence: TGCGCCAGCCTTAGCGGGAGGGAGAGGGAGCAGTTCTTC. Translating gives CASLSGREREQFF. This sequence joins TRBV10-2 and TRBJ2-1, with 11 bases identical to TRBD2. The germline gives CDR1 WSHSY, CDR2 SAAADI. CDR3 size: 13 residues. J gave up 10 bases and V 8 bases, and 7 bases lay outside the gene matches.